The rows below give T cell receptor beta chains drawn from one sample of a study of T-cell memory formation after mild COVID-19. TCRdb reprocessed the 5' RACE reads with MiXCR, giving one entry per CDR3 protein. The sample contains fewer than 250,000 distinct CDR3 sequences, more than 9% of which appear only once. Sequencing was carried out using PBMCs or a T cell subset sorted from them (not recorded which). The receptors were sampled from a man aged 18 to 35 who had mild COVID-19 (a few samples of this study predate the infection). Cell type and time point are not known. The CDR3 runs from the conserved cysteine through the conserved F or W. D genes are given only for firm matches. Not all rows give a size; the values are once, few, many and, for expanded clones, a class.

clone_size: many; j_call: TRBJ1-2; v_call: TRBV7-9; d_call: TRBD1; cdr3_aa: CASSSDRGYYGYTF; cdr3_nt: TGTGCCAGCAGTTCTGACAGGGGTTATTATGGCTACACCTTC
clone_size: few; j_call: TRBJ1-2; v_call: TRBV3-1; d_call: NA; cdr3_aa: CASSQRADRSGYTF; cdr3_nt: TGTGCCAGCAGCCAGAGAGCTGATCGAAGTGGCTACACCTTC
clone_size: NA; j_call: TRBJ1-1; v_call: TRBV6-2/TRBV6-3; d_call: NA; cdr3_aa: CASKGRDTEAFF; cdr3_nt: TGTGCCAGCAAGGGTAGGGACACTGAAGCTTTCTTT
clone_size: few; j_call: TRBJ2-1; v_call: TRBV7-9; d_call: NA; cdr3_aa: CASSSGPRGNEQFF; cdr3_nt: TGTGCCAGCAGCTCGGGGCCCCGGGGCAATGAGCAGTTCTTC
clone_size: few; j_call: TRBJ2-1; v_call: TRBV18; d_call: NA; cdr3_aa: CASSLPVAVYNEQFF; cdr3_nt: TGTGCCAGCTCACTCCCAGTAGCGGTATACAATGAGCAGTTCTTC
clone_size: few; j_call: TRBJ2-1; v_call: TRBV29-1; d_call: TRBD1; cdr3_aa: CSVRGRGHNEQFF; cdr3_nt: TGCAGCGTTCGGGGCAGGGGGCACAATGAGCAGTTCTTC
clone_size: once; j_call: TRBJ2-7; v_call: TRBV6-5; d_call: TRBD1; cdr3_aa: CASTSTGSSYEQYF; cdr3_nt: TGTGCCAGCACCTCGACAGGGAGCTCCTACGAGCAGTACTTC
clone_size: NA; j_call: TRBJ1-1; v_call: TRBV6-2/TRBV6-3; d_call: NA; cdr3_aa: CASRTPQENTEAFF; cdr3_nt: TGTGCCAGCAGAACACCTCAAGAGAACACTGAAGCTTTCTTT
clone_size: NA; j_call: TRBJ1-1; v_call: TRBV5-1; d_call: NA; cdr3_aa: CASSLGGAGRVEAFF; cdr3_nt: TGCGCCAGCAGCTTGGGTGGCGCAGGGAGGGTTGAAGCTTTCTTT
clone_size: few; j_call: TRBJ1-1; v_call: TRBV9; d_call: TRBD1; cdr3_aa: CASRPSDRLATEAFF; cdr3_nt: TGTGCCAGCAGGCCCTCGGACAGGTTGGCCACTGAAGCTTTCTTT
clone_size: many; j_call: TRBJ1-1; v_call: TRBV2; d_call: NA; cdr3_aa: CASSERGPTEAFF; cdr3_nt: TGTGCCAGCAGTGAGCGGGGGCCCACTGAAGCTTTCTTT
clone_size: NA; j_call: TRBJ1-2; v_call: TRBV29-1; d_call: TRBD1; cdr3_aa: CSVEKTGGGNGYTF; cdr3_nt: TGCAGCGTTGAAAAGACAGGGGGCGGCAATGGCTACACCTTC
clone_size: NA; j_call: TRBJ1-1; v_call: TRBV30; d_call: TRBD1; cdr3_aa: CAWSVQGANTEAFF; cdr3_nt: TGTGCCTGGAGTGTACAGGGGGCGAACACTGAAGCTTTCTTT
clone_size: few; j_call: TRBJ2-1; v_call: TRBV20-1; d_call: TRBD2; cdr3_aa: CSAATSANNEQFF; cdr3_nt: TGCAGTGCCGCGACTAGCGCCAACAATGAGCAGTTCTTC
clone_size: few; j_call: TRBJ2-6; v_call: TRBV5-6; d_call: NA; cdr3_aa: CASSLQISGANVLTF; cdr3_nt: TGTGCCAGCAGCTTACAGATCTCTGGGGCCAACGTCCTGACTTTC
clone_size: NA; j_call: TRBJ2-3; v_call: TRBV29-1; d_call: NA; cdr3_aa: CSVDGESTDTQYF; cdr3_nt: TGCAGCGTTGACGGGGAATCCACAGATACGCAGTATTTT
clone_size: few; j_call: TRBJ2-1; v_call: TRBV4-3; d_call: TRBD1; cdr3_aa: CASSKRPGQGIPDYNEQFF; cdr3_nt: TGCGCCAGCAGCAAACGACCGGGACAGGGGATCCCGGACTACAATGAGCAGTTCTTC
clone_size: NA; j_call: TRBJ2-1; v_call: TRBV7-8; d_call: NA; cdr3_aa: CASSLAAHNEQFF; cdr3_nt: TGTGCCAGCAGCTTAGCGGCACACAATGAGCAGTTCTTC
clone_size: NA; j_call: TRBJ1-4; v_call: TRBV6-6; d_call: TRBD1; cdr3_aa: CASSRLGQGNNEKLFF; cdr3_nt: TGTGCCAGCAGTCGGCTAGGACAGGGCAATAATGAAAAACTGTTTTTT
clone_size: few; j_call: TRBJ2-7; v_call: TRBV15; d_call: TRBD2; cdr3_aa: CATSRDRGEGYEQYF; cdr3_nt: TGTGCCACCAGCAGAGATCGGGGGGAAGGTTACGAGCAGTACTTC
clone_size: NA; j_call: TRBJ2-3; v_call: TRBV5-1; d_call: TRBD2; cdr3_aa: CASSLSLAGADTQYF; cdr3_nt: TGCGCCAGCAGCTTGTCTCTAGCGGGGGCAGATACGCAGTATTTT
clone_size: NA; j_call: TRBJ2-2; v_call: TRBV24-1; d_call: NA; cdr3_aa: CATSGFQGEGTGELFF; cdr3_nt: TGTGCCACCAGTGGTTTCCAAGGAGAGGGCACCGGGGAGCTGTTTTTT
clone_size: few; j_call: TRBJ2-1; v_call: TRBV5-1; d_call: NA; cdr3_aa: CASSAGQATYNEQFF; cdr3_nt: TGCGCCAGCAGCGCCGGGCAAGCAACCTACAATGAGCAGTTCTTC
clone_size: many; j_call: TRBJ2-3; v_call: TRBV5-1; d_call: NA; cdr3_aa: CASSFGDTQYF; cdr3_nt: TGTGCCAGCAGTTTCGGGGATACGCAGTATTTT
clone_size: many; j_call: TRBJ1-4; v_call: TRBV18; d_call: NA; cdr3_aa: CASSPVATNEKLFF; cdr3_nt: TGTGCCAGCTCACCAGTTGCAACTAATGAAAAACTGTTTTTT
clone_size: few; j_call: TRBJ1-5; v_call: TRBV12-3/TRBV12-4; d_call: NA; cdr3_aa: CASSSQWGGHQPQHF; cdr3_nt: TGTGCCAGCAGTTCCCAGTGGGGGGGCCATCAGCCCCAGCATTTT
clone_size: NA; j_call: TRBJ2-5; v_call: TRBV30; d_call: NA; cdr3_aa: CAWSGLGGGTETQYF; cdr3_nt: TGTGCCTGGAGTGGACTAGGGGGGGGCACGGAGACCCAGTACTTC
clone_size: NA; j_call: TRBJ2-2; v_call: TRBV7-3; d_call: NA; cdr3_aa: CASSWMENTGELFF; cdr3_nt: TGTGCCAGCAGCTGGATGGAGAACACCGGGGAGCTGTTTTTT
clone_size: NA; j_call: TRBJ2-5; v_call: TRBV9; d_call: TRBD2; cdr3_aa: CASSVATSGGQETQYF; cdr3_nt: TGTGCCAGCAGCGTAGCTACTAGCGGGGGACAAGAGACCCAGTACTTC
clone_size: NA; j_call: TRBJ2-3; v_call: TRBV5-1; d_call: NA; cdr3_aa: CASSLRGASTDTQYF; cdr3_nt: TGCGCCAGCAGCTTAAGGGGTGCTAGCACAGATACGCAGTATTTT
clone_size: few; j_call: TRBJ1-6; v_call: TRBV28; d_call: TRBD1; cdr3_aa: CASSLPSVPGGTVNSPLHF; cdr3_nt: TGTGCCAGCAGTTTGCCCTCAGTACCGGGGGGGACAGTTAATTCACCCCTCCACTTT
clone_size: few; j_call: TRBJ2-3; v_call: TRBV24-1; d_call: NA; cdr3_aa: CATSDPQGPGDTQYF; cdr3_nt: TGTGCCACCAGTGATCCGCAGGGGCCGGGAGATACGCAGTATTTT
clone_size: few; j_call: TRBJ2-2; v_call: TRBV3-1; d_call: TRBD2; cdr3_aa: CASSHLAGAANTGELFF; cdr3_nt: TGTGCCAGCAGTCATCTAGCGGGGGCCGCGAACACCGGGGAGCTGTTTTTT
clone_size: NA; j_call: TRBJ1-1; v_call: TRBV25-1; d_call: NA; cdr3_aa: CASSELVATEAFF; cdr3_nt: TGTGCCAGCAGTGAACTTGTGGCCACTGAAGCTTTCTTT
clone_size: many; j_call: TRBJ2-3; v_call: TRBV7-3; d_call: NA; cdr3_aa: CASGSGDGTDTQYF; cdr3_nt: TGTGCCAGCGGCTCGGGGGATGGAACAGATACGCAGTATTTT
clone_size: NA; j_call: TRBJ1-2; v_call: TRBV29-1; d_call: NA; cdr3_aa: CSVIVVGGTYGYTF; cdr3_nt: TGCAGCGTTATTGTTGTCGGGGGAACCTATGGCTACACCTTC